This T cell receptor (beta chain) was observed in a study of T cell repertoires in cytomegalovirus infection. Study-level results: What dominated the ex vivo response were HLA-C-restricted CMV-specific TCR beta clonotypes.

TCRdb reprocessed the reads via MiXCR and lists one record per CDR3 protein. The sample has approximately 76,000 distinct CDR3 sequences, 3.7% seen once. This clonotype was picked up many times. Its antigen is as yet unknown. CDR1 and CDR2 (germline): SGHTA, FQGNSA. V dropped 5 bases and J dropped 4; count of bases not matched to a gene: 8. The CDR3 has 15 amino acids. The sequence was collected from a human donor in good health (CMV status not recorded). Some clones in this sample may be carry-over from other donors' samples. The chain has TRBV7-2 and TRBJ1-5, with TRBD1 identical over 7 bases. The material sequenced was PBMCs. The chain's CDR3 is CASSPWAGGNQPQHF. As DNA, the CDR3 is TGTGCCAGCAGCCCTTGGGCAGGGGGAAATCAGCCCCAGCATTTT.